Listed here are 14 T cell receptor beta chains from one sample, sequenced in a study of blood T cell repertoires in COVID-19. Some clones are missing from TCRdb's copy, which holds only in-frame ones; the method was immunoSEQ multiplex PCR. This table has about 240,000 clones, around 85% appearing once. The specimen was peripheral blood. These receptor sequences come from a man aged 60-69 years with acute or convalescent COVID-19.

This chain links TRBV6-4 with TRBJ1-6; D perhaps matches TRBD1 (5 bases). Looked up from germline, CDR1 is MRHNA and CDR2 is SNTAGT. Trimming took off 6 bases at V and 10 bases at J, with 13 bases between the two ends. This CDR3 has 13 residues. The CDR3 is CASRESGISPLHF. As DNA, the CDR3 is TGTGCCAGCAGGGAATCAGGGATATCACCCCTCCACTTT.

This clone was found once. The V call is TRBV19, the J call TRBJ1-1, with D possibly TRBD1 on 6 matching bases. The CDR3 loop spans 17 amino acids. Germline CDR1 and CDR2: LNHDA and SQIVND (reference sequence). V lost 1 base and J 1 base, leaving 16 bases between the germline ends. This CDR3 reads CASSIGTAMFGNTEAFF. In DNA, the CDR3 is TGTGCCAGTAGTATAGGGACAGCAATGTTCGGGAACACTGAAGCTTTCTTT.

This clone has just a few counts. The chain combines TRBV7-2 with TRBJ2-3, with 8 bases that match TRBD1. There are 14 residues in the CDR3. The V gene end was trimmed by 4 bases and the J gene end by 5 bases; junction bases not matched to a gene: 5. In germline, CDR1 is SGHTA, CDR2 FQGNSA. The CDR3 DNA follows: TGTGCCAGCAGCTCGCACAGGGGGATAGATACGCAGTATTTT. Amino acid sequence: CASSSHRGIDTQYF.

The V gene is TRBV5-1, the J gene TRBJ1-1; TRBD1 matches at 8 bases. The germline V gene has CDR1 SGHRS and CDR2 YFSETQ. The ends lost 4 bases at V and 9 bases at J; junction bases unmatched: 11. CDR3 size: 14 residues. CDR3 coding DNA: TGCGCCAGCAGCCTAGATACTTGGACAGGGAAAGCTTTCTTT. It encodes CASSLDTWTGKAFF.

V usage is TRBV28 and J usage is TRBJ1-5; 8 bases align to TRBD1. Germline CDR1 reads MDHEN; CDR2 reads SYDVKM. This CDR3 comprises 15 residues. With V trimmed by 5 bases and J by 8 bases, 11 bases remained unmatched. In DNA form, the CDR3 reads TGTGCCAGCAGTCCTCCGGGACAGGCATTCAAGCCCCAGCATTTT. This sequence encodes CASSPPGQAFKPQHF.

This chain links TRBV6-5 with TRBJ2-7; 14 bases fit TRBD2. This CDR3 region has 14 residues. Germline CDR1 and CDR2: MNHEY and SVGAGI. Trimming took 8 bases from V and 5 from J; bases not matched to a gene: 5. The DNA of the CDR3 is TGTGCCAGCTCCGGGGGACTAGCGGGAGACGAGCAGTACTTC. Protein: CASSGGLAGDEQYF.

J is TRBJ1-5 and V is TRBV15; D is possibly TRBD1 (5 bases). The CDR3 has 16 residues. V dropped 0 bases and J dropped 3 bases, with 12 bases sitting between them. The V gene's germline CDR1 is LNHNV and CDR2 YYDKDF (reference sequence). The chain's CDR3 is CATSRDRGPLNQPQHF. The CDR3 nucleotides are TGTGCCACCAGCAGAGATAGGGGCCCTCTCAATCAGCCCCAGCATTTT.

The J gene is TRBJ1-5, the V gene TRBV18, with D perhaps TRBD1 (6 bases). Germline V lookup: CDR1 KGHSH, CDR2 LQKENI. Trimming took 5 bases from V and 0 from J, leaving 17 bases between them. The CDR3 is 17 amino acids. DNA for the CDR3: TGTGCCAGCTCATCTAACCGGGACACCTATAGCAATCAGCCCCAGCATTTT. This sequence encodes CASSSNRDTYSNQPQHF.

The chain combines TRBV30 with TRBJ1-5; 7 nucleotides align to TRBD1. The CDR3 has 13 amino acids. V was clipped by 5 bases and J by 8 bases; unmatched bases: 9. Germline CDR1 GTSNPN, CDR2 SVGIG (reference sequence). CDR3 bases: TGTGCCTGGGATAGGGGGCTTATGGAGCCCCAGCATTTT. Translation gives CAWDRGLMEPQHF.

As DNA, the CDR3 is TGTGCCGAGAGGGGGGGAGAAGACTATGGCTACACCTTC. This translates into CAERGGEDYGYTF. The chain combines TRBV19 with TRBJ1-2; a weak D match, TRBD1 (6 bases). The CDR3 is 13 residues long. The V end was cut by 11 bases, the J end by 3 bases, with 16 bases between. Germline CDR1 and CDR2: LNHDA and SQIVND (reference sequence).

J is TRBJ2-1 and V is TRBV19; TRBD2 matches 8 bases. CDR3 length: 16 residues. J was trimmed by 7 bases and V by 3 bases; bases with no gene match: 11. CDR1 and CDR2 (germline): LNHDA, SQIVND (reference sequence). The CDR3 spells CASSIKAGGSGNEQFF. The DNA for the CDR3 is TGTGCCAGTAGTATCAAGGCGGGAGGTTCGGGGAATGAGCAGTTCTTC.

The chain has TRBV7-3 and TRBJ2-3; D ambiguous. Germline V gives CDR1 SGHTA, CDR2 FQGTGA. Trimming left V 3 bases short and J 2 bases short, with 6 bases between. This CDR3 comprises 13 residues. The CDR3 loop is CASSFLNTDTQYF. The CDR3, as DNA: TGTGCCAGCAGCTTCTTAAACACAGATACGCAGTATTTT.

The genes are TRBV28 and TRBJ1-4, with 7 bases that match TRBD1. The CDR3 has 13 amino acids. The J segment lost 7 bases and the V segment lost 4 bases, leaving 3 bases of the junction unmatched. Germline CDR1 MDHEN, CDR2 SYDVKM. The CDR3 here is CASSSRGREKLFF. CDR3 coding DNA: TGTGCCAGCAGTTCAAGGGGGCGTGAAAAACTGTTTTTT.

J is TRBJ2-7 and V is TRBV5-4; TRBD2 matches at 7 bases. Trimming cost V 3 bases and J 1 base; bases outside gene matches: 7. CDR3 length equals 15 residues. Germline CDR1 is SGHNT and CDR2 is YYREEE (reference sequence). CDR3 in amino acids: CASSYERDLSYEQYF. CDR3 bases: TGTGCCAGCAGCTATGAGCGGGATTTATCCTACGAGCAGTACTTC.